Listed here are 29 T cell receptor beta chains from one sample, sequenced in a study of blood T cells in healthy people across ages. A J-beta primer mix and a sample-barcoded 5' primer were used in a second PCR of roughly 6 to 12 cycles. Via MiXCR, TCRdb re-called the 5' RACE reads, giving one row per CDR3 protein. The table records about 1.1 million distinct CDR3 sequences, around two fifths of them present only once. The sample was blood. These receptors came from a man younger than 30 in good health.

This chain joins TRBV19 and TRBJ1-1; the D gene is possibly TRBD1 (6 bases). Germline CDR1 and CDR2: LNHDA and SQIVND (reference sequence). This CDR3 spans 14 amino acids. V shed 5 bases and J shed 3 bases, with 13 bases lying between them. The CDR3 region is CASSSDRIYTEAFF. Written as DNA, the CDR3 is TGTGCCAGTAGTTCAGACAGGATTTACACTGAAGCTTTCTTT.

This chain connects TRBV7-8 to TRBJ1-3; unclear D gene. This CDR3 has 13 amino acids. V was trimmed by 0 bases and J by 6 bases, leaving 6 bases between them. Germline CDR1 is SGHVS and CDR2 is FQNEAQ. CDR3 nucleotide sequence: TGTGCCAGCAGCTTAGCGCCACAAAACACCATATATTTT. It yields the protein CASSLAPQNTIYF.

The J gene is TRBJ1-2, the V gene TRBV20-1; the D is unclear. Germline V CDR1 and CDR2: DFQATT, SNEGSKA (reference sequence). The CDR3 has 13 amino acids. V was trimmed by 3 bases and J by 4 bases, leaving 12 bases between them. The CDR3 DNA is TGCAGTGCTAGCGGTACAGACCTCTATGGCTACACCTTC. It yields the protein CSASGTDLYGYTF.

This clonotype was observed a few times. This sequence joins TRBV14 and TRBJ2-5; D is unclear. V lost 0 bases and J lost 4, with 15 bases in between. This CDR3 region has 16 residues. Looked up from germline, CDR1 is SGHDN and CDR2 is FVKESK. CDR3 nucleotides: TGTGCCAGCAGCCAAGAAGTGGTCCGGTCTGGAGAGACCCAGTACTTC. This translates into CASSQEVVRSGETQYF. Together with reference TRBV14 and TRBJ2-5, the CDR3 gives the full variable domain: EAGVTQFPSHSVIEKGQTVTLRCDPISGHDNLYWYRRVMGKEIKFLLHFVKESKQDESGMPNNRFLAERTGGTYSTLKVQPAELEDSGVYFCASSQEVVRSGETQYFGPGTRLLVL.

The V call is TRBV27, the J call TRBJ2-3, with 7 nucleotides matching TRBD2. The germline V gene encodes CDR1 MNHEY and CDR2 SMNVEV (reference sequence). V trimming: 3 bases; J trimming: 4 bases; junction bases outside the gene matches: 7. The CDR3 is 15 amino acids. The CDR3 here is CASSFRAGVSDTQYF. The CDR3 nucleotides read TGTGCCAGCAGTTTTAGGGCGGGAGTTTCAGATACGCAGTATTTT.

The chain couples TRBV5-1 to TRBJ2-1; 8 bases agree with TRBD1. The CDR3 length is 15 residues. After removal of 5 bases from V and 8 bases from J, the junction contained 12 bases not matched to a gene. The germline gives CDR1 SGHRS, CDR2 YFSETQ. The CDR3 loop is CASSPQTGDVDEQFF. The CDR3 bases are TGCGCCAGCAGTCCCCAGACAGGGGACGTCGATGAGCAGTTCTTC.

This clonotype was observed a few times. This chain joins TRBV27 and TRBJ2-1; D is unresolved. The CDR3 spans 12 residues. CDR1 and CDR2 (germline): MNHEY, SMNVEV (reference sequence). V lost 6 bases, J lost 6 bases, and 9 bases lay in between. For the CDR3, the DNA is TGTGCCAGCAGCTCCAGGAGCAATGAGCAGTTCTTC. Its translation: CASSSRSNEQFF.

V and J are TRBV7-3 and TRBJ2-3; D possibly corresponds to TRBD1 (6 bases). Germline-derived CDR1 and CDR2 are SGHTA and FQGTGA. Trimming took 5 bases from V and 2 from J, leaving 14 bases between them. This CDR3 has 15 residues. This CDR3 reads CASSQGQLDTDTQYF. The CDR3 bases are TGTGCCAGCAGCCAAGGACAGCTAGACACAGATACGCAGTATTTT.

The chain links TRBV5-1 to TRBJ2-3, with D possibly TRBD2 on 5 matching bases. The CDR3 spans 16 residues. V gave up 4 bases and J gave up 2 bases, with 17 bases separating them. Germline lookup yields CDR1 SGHRS and CDR2 YFSETQ. CDR3 DNA: TGCGCCAGCAGCCCGTTACCGAAGCGGAACACAGATACGCAGTATTTT. It specifies CASSPLPKRNTDTQYF. The variable domain in full, with the rest retrieved from reference TRBV5-1 and TRBJ2-3, is KAGVTQTPRYLIKTRGQQVTLSCSPISGHRSVSWYQQTPGQGLQFLFEYFSETQRNKGNFPGRFSGRQFSNSRSEMNVSTLELGDSALYLCASSPLPKRNTDTQYFGPGTRLTVL.

This clonotype was observed a handful of times. This chain uses TRBV10-3 with TRBJ2-3; no reliable D call. V dropped 3 bases and J dropped 4 bases, with 20 bases sitting between them. This CDR3 contains 17 residues. Per germline, CDR1 ENHRY and CDR2 SYGVKD. The CDR3 loop reads CAISDISRHAVPDTQYF. The CDR3 DNA sequence: TGTGCCATCAGTGATATATCCCGCCACGCTGTCCCAGATACGCAGTATTTT.

The chain carries TRBV7-9 and TRBJ1-4; D gene ambiguous. CDR3 size: 16 residues. Germline CDR1 SEHNR, CDR2 FQNEAQ (reference sequence). Trimming removed 0 bases from V and 3 bases from J, with 11 bases in between. The CDR3 DNA follows: TGTGCCAGCAGCTTAGCGCGTGAGGCCTCTAATGAAAAACTGTTTTTT. Amino acids: CASSLAREASNEKLFF.

This clonotype was found a few times. This chain joins TRBV27 and TRBJ2-3, with 15 bases aligning to TRBD2. The CDR3 loop spans 20 amino acids. The germline V gene has CDR1 MNHEY and CDR2 SMNVEV (reference sequence). V was pared by 4 bases and J by 0 bases, with 11 bases of the junction left unmatched. CDR3 loop: CASSSDLGTSGGTSTDTQYF. In DNA form, the CDR3 reads TGTGCCAGCAGTTCGGATTTAGGGACTAGCGGGGGGACTAGCACAGATACGCAGTATTTT.

This clonotype was detected only a few times. This chain joins TRBV18 and TRBJ1-5, with D possibly being TRBD1 (5 bases). Germline V gene sequence: CDR1 KGHSH, CDR2 LQKENI. V was trimmed by 2 bases and J by 0 bases, leaving 11 bases between them. This CDR3 has 16 residues. The CDR3 spells CASSPSSGNSNQPQHF. The CDR3 DNA reads TGTGCCAGCTCACCATCCTCAGGGAATAGCAATCAGCCCCAGCATTTT.

The chain uses TRBV12-3 or TRBV12-4 and TRBJ2-3; D is possibly TRBD1 or TRBD2 (5 bases each). The ends were cut back, 6 bases at V and 2 bases at J, with 18 bases in the middle. The CDR3 consists of 16 residues. CDR3 in amino acids: CASRSLGALFTDTQYF. The CDR3 DNA follows: TGTGCCAGCAGGTCCCTCGGGGCCCTCTTCACAGATACGCAGTATTTT.

This clonotype was counted between two and nine times. The CDR3 region has the DNA TGTGCCAGCAGCTTAAATGGGGGTGCGGCTGGCTACACCTTC. Protein product: CASSLNGGAAGYTF. V is TRBV7-3 and J is TRBJ1-2, with D possibly matching TRBD1 (5 bases). The V and J ends lost 1 base and 7 bases respectively, with 13 bases between them. The CDR3 totals 14 residues. Germline assignment: CDR1 SGHTA and CDR2 FQGTGA.

This clonotype was detected a few times. The J gene is TRBJ2-3, the V gene TRBV6-2 or TRBV6-3, with 8 bases fitting TRBD2. J gave up 11 bases and V 5 bases, and 3 bases lay outside the gene matches. Germline CDR1 reads MNHEY; CDR2 reads SVGEGT. The CDR3 is 11 residues long. CDR3 residues: CASSPRGGQYF. The CDR3 region has the DNA TGTGCCAGCAGTCCTCGGGGGGGGCAGTATTTT.

This clonotype was observed many times. This rearrangement joins TRBV20-1 to TRBJ1-5; D call uncertain. V was pared by 3 bases and J by 8 bases, with 17 bases between. This CDR3 is 14 amino acids long. Germline V gene data show CDR1 as DFQATT and CDR2 as SNEGSKA (reference sequence). The CDR3 sequence: CSASIGRRAKPQHF. For the CDR3, the DNA is TGCAGTGCTAGTATCGGCAGGAGGGCTAAGCCCCAGCATTTT.

CDR3 in amino acids: CASSQDNRALYGYTF. CDR3 nucleotides: TGCGCCAGCAGCCAAGATAACAGGGCACTCTATGGCTACACCTTC. V is TRBV4-3 and J is TRBJ1-2; maybe TRBD1 (6 bases). V was cut by 0 bases and J by 4 bases, with 12 bases left in between. In germline, CDR1 is LGHNA, CDR2 YSLEER. The CDR3 totals 15 residues.

This clonotype has only a few counts. The V call is TRBV12-3 or TRBV12-4, the J call TRBJ2-3, with a weak D call TRBD2 (5 bases). Trimming cost V 3 bases and J 0 bases, with 13 bases left between them. CDR3 size: 16 residues. CDR3 nucleotides: TGTGCCAGCAGTTTCTTTGGGCGGGTGAGCACAGATACGCAGTATTTT. This gives the protein CASSFFGRVSTDTQYF.

The chain employs TRBV20-1 and TRBJ1-2; no clear D. The V gene lost 6 bases and the J gene lost 1 base, with 6 bases spanning the gap. Per germline, CDR1 DFQATT and CDR2 SNEGSKA (reference sequence). This CDR3 has 11 amino acids. Written as DNA, the CDR3 is TGCAGTGCCGAGAGTAACTATGGCTACACCTTC. This gives the protein CSAESNYGYTF.

The chain couples TRBV9 to TRBJ2-1; D possibly corresponds to TRBD1 (6 bases). The CDR3 length is 15 residues. Trimming pared 0 bases from V and 4 bases from J, leaving 11 bases between. CDR1 SGDLS and CDR2 YYNGEE come from the germline V gene. The CDR3 DNA reads TGTGCCAGCAGCGTAGATCAGGGGCCATACAATGAGCAGTTCTTC. The encoded protein is CASSVDQGPYNEQFF.

This sequence joins TRBV7-2 and TRBJ1-2, with D perhaps matching TRBD1 (5 bases). The CDR3 has 13 residues. The germline V and J ends were trimmed by 5 bases and 7 bases, with 14 bases remaining between them. Germline values: CDR1 SGHTA, CDR2 FQGNSA. CDR3 nucleotide sequence: TGTGCCAGCAGCCCGAGCACGGGGGTTGGCTACACCTTC. Translated: CASSPSTGVGYTF.

This clonotype has just a few counts. The V call is TRBV20-1, the J call TRBJ1-1; the D is unclear. The germline CDR1 and CDR2 sequences are DFQATT and SNEGSKA (reference sequence). Trimming cost V 0 bases and J 1 base, with 9 bases left between them. The CDR3 covers 14 residues. The CDR3 sequence: CSAREGRTNTEAFF. In nucleotides, the CDR3 is TGCAGTGCTAGAGAAGGACGGACGAACACTGAAGCTTTCTTT.

The table lists this clonotype with a few counts. The chain joins TRBV13 to TRBJ2-7, with D perhaps TRBD1 (6 bases). Germline V gene data show CDR1 as PRHDT and CDR2 as FYEKMQ (reference sequence). The germline V and J ends were trimmed by 4 bases and 7 bases, with 20 bases remaining between them. This CDR3 region has 15 residues. For the CDR3, the DNA is TGTGCCAGCAGCTACAGGGAGAGCTCCTACAATGAGCAGTACTTC. This translates into CASSYRESSYNEQYF.

At least ten counts were recorded for this clonotype. This sequence joins TRBV29-1 and TRBJ2-1, with 7 bases identical to TRBD1. The junction had 7 bases not matched to a gene; V was cut back by 6 bases and J by 5 bases. The CDR3 totals 13 residues. Germline CDR1 SQVTM, CDR2 ANQGSEA. The CDR3 region has the DNA TGCAGCGTGACCATGACAGGGAACAATGAGCAGTTCTTC. Residues: CSVTMTGNNEQFF.

The rearrangement links TRBV6-1 to TRBJ2-3, with D possibly TRBD2 on 5 matching bases. Germline lookup yields CDR1 MNHNS and CDR2 SASEGT. The V end lost 3 bases, the J end lost 2 bases, and 12 bases lay between the germline ends. The CDR3 contains 15 residues. CDR3 sequence reads: CASSESGSLTDTQYF. The DNA for the CDR3 is TGTGCCAGCAGTGAGTCGGGGTCCCTCACAGATACGCAGTATTTT.

This clonotype was recorded a few times. This sequence joins TRBV6-2 or TRBV6-3 and TRBJ2-3, with a tentative D call TRBD2 (5 bases). Trimming shortened V by 2 bases and J by 3 bases, and 12 bases separated the two germline ends. The CDR3 loop spans 15 amino acids. Germline assignment: CDR1 MNHEY and CDR2 SVGEGT. The CDR3 DNA reads TGTGCCAGCAGTTACGGGCAGTGGAGGACAGATACGCAGTATTTT. This encodes CASSYGQWRTDTQYF.

The CDR3 protein is CASSLRLAGNGELFF. The DNA for the CDR3 is TGTGCCAGCAGCTTACGGCTAGCTGGGAACGGGGAGCTGTTTTTT. The chain recombines TRBV13 with TRBJ2-2; maybe TRBD2 (5 bases). Looked up from germline, CDR1 is PRHDT and CDR2 is FYEKMQ (reference sequence). CDR3 size: 15 residues. Trimming left V 2 bases short and J 7 bases short, with 14 bases between.

As regards this clonotype: The junction departs from the called germline gene at one end, perhaps through a read error. The rearrangement uses TRBV7-7 and TRBJ2-7; D gene uncertain. The end of the DNA is better explained by TRBJ2-5, so the J call may be wrong. Germline CDR1 SSHAT, CDR2 FNYEAQ (reference sequence). There are 11 residues in the CDR3. The CDR3 DNA follows: TGTGCTAGCAGCTTAATTAGGACCCAGTACTTC. Translated, it gives CASSLIRTQYF.